This T cell receptor beta chain was sequenced for a study of T cell repertoires in aging, cancer and after chemotherapy. Overall study: Donors were grouped into six age bands spanning 30 or younger through 70 or older. Patients with glioblastoma brain tumors were sampled before and after temozolomide-based therapy.

The template was genomic DNA from peripheral blood, not RNA. Rearranged V-D-J TRB sequences were amplified with a mixed TRB-A/B primer pool. TCRdb used MiXCR to reprocess the multiplex PCR reads, holding one entry per CDR3 protein. The sample carries around 5,100 distinct CDR3 sequences, less than 30% recorded once. V was trimmed by 5 bases and J by 2 bases, leaving 12 bases between them. Germline V lookup: CDR1 SGHAT, CDR2 FQNNGV. The CDR3 length is 15 residues. The V call is TRBV11-2, the J call TRBJ2-2; tentatively, D is TRBD1 (5 bases). The receptor was derived from a human donor with a solid tumor. Sequences were obtained from blood. DNA of the CDR3: TGTGCCAGCAGCCCTCAGGGTCTCAACACCGGGGAGCTGTTTTTT. It yields the protein CASSPQGLNTGELFF.